The rows below give T cell receptor beta chains drawn from one sample of a study of blood T cell repertoires in COVID-19. This table comes from immunoSEQ multiplex PCR, and its TCRdb copy is limited to in-frame clones, with some not included. Among almost 400,000 clones listed, roughly nine tenths were seen once. The specimen sequenced was PBMCs or T cells enriched from blood (not recorded which). The source of these receptors is a woman aged 25 to 39 who had recovered from COVID-19. Both conserved end residues are part of each CDR3. The D gene is left open where the match is weak. Only some rows state a clone size, as once, few, many or a class for expanded clones.

DNA: TGCGCCAGCAGCTTGGGAGTCTTCCAAGAGACCCAGTACTTC
CDR3: CASSLGVFQETQYF
J: TRBJ2-5
V: TRBV5-1
size: NA
D: NA

DNA: TGTGCCATCAAACTCGACTATGGCTACACCTTC
CDR3: CAIKLDYGYTF
J: TRBJ1-2
V: TRBV10-3
size: NA
D: NA

DNA: TGTGCCAGCAGCGTAGAGGGACTTATAGGTGGTGGCTACACCTTC
CDR3: CASSVEGLIGGGYTF
J: TRBJ1-2
V: TRBV9
size: NA
D: NA

DNA: TGTGCCAGCTCACCCTCTATCAGCGGGAGTTTCACCGGGGAGCTGTTTTTT
CDR3: CASSPSISGSFTGELFF
J: TRBJ2-2
V: TRBV18
size: NA
D: TRBD2

DNA: TGTGCCAGCAGTTATATAGCGGGATCCAATGAGCAGTTCTTC
CDR3: CASSYIAGSNEQFF
J: TRBJ2-1
V: TRBV6-5
size: NA
D: TRBD2

DNA: TGTGCCAGTAGTATCCAAGATACGCAGTATTTT
CDR3: CASSIQDTQYF
J: TRBJ2-3
V: TRBV19
size: NA
D: NA

DNA: TGCAGCGTTGCTTTGGGACAGGGTCCTTCACCCCTCCACTTT
CDR3: CSVALGQGPSPLHF
J: TRBJ1-6
V: TRBV29-1
size: NA
D: TRBD1

DNA: TGTGCCAGCAGCTTACGTGAGGGAAGAAATCAGCCCCAGCATTTT
CDR3: CASSLREGRNQPQHF
J: TRBJ1-5
V: TRBV7-2
size: NA
D: NA

DNA: TGTGCCAGCACCGACGGACAGACCTACGAGCAGTACTTC
CDR3: CASTDGQTYEQYF
J: TRBJ2-7
V: TRBV12-3/TRBV12-4
size: NA
D: NA

DNA: TGCAGTGCTAGTCTGTGGGAGGCTCCCGGGGGACAGTTCTTC
CDR3: CSASLWEAPGGQFF
J: TRBJ2-1
V: TRBV20-1
size: once
D: NA

DNA: TGTGCCAGCAGCCTGGGGTCGGGGAGCAATCAGCCCCAGCATTTT
CDR3: CASSLGSGSNQPQHF
J: TRBJ1-5
V: TRBV28
size: NA
D: NA

DNA: TGCGCCAGCAGTGAGTGGAGGGAATATAGGTATGGCTACACCTTC
CDR3: CASSEWREYRYGYTF
J: TRBJ1-2
V: TRBV10-1
size: NA
D: NA

DNA: TGTGCCAGTATGGGGAGGTACAATTCACCCCTCCACTTT
CDR3: CASMGRYNSPLHF
J: TRBJ1-6
V: TRBV19
size: NA
D: NA

DNA: TGTGCCAGCAGCCCGGGACTGGTAGATACGCAGTATTTT
CDR3: CASSPGLVDTQYF
J: TRBJ2-3
V: TRBV7-2
size: once
D: NA

DNA: TGTGCCAGCAGTTTAGAACCCTACAGGCAGAGCACAGATACGCAGTATTTT
CDR3: CASSLEPYRQSTDTQYF
J: TRBJ2-3
V: TRBV27
size: NA
D: NA

DNA: TGTGCCAGCAGTTCCGGGACAGGGGGCTATGGCTACACCTTC
CDR3: CASSSGTGGYGYTF
J: TRBJ1-2
V: TRBV28
size: NA
D: TRBD1

DNA: TGTGCCAGTAGTAAAATCCGGGACAGGGGGAATCGCTATGGCTACACCTTC
CDR3: CASSKIRDRGNRYGYTF
J: TRBJ1-2
V: TRBV19
size: NA
D: TRBD1